This TCR beta chain emerged from a study of blood T cell repertoires in COVID-19. Looked up from germline, CDR1 is LNHDA and CDR2 is SQIVND (reference sequence). Trimming left V 0 bases short and J 2 bases short, with 14 bases between. This CDR3 spans 17 amino acids. Generated by immunoSEQ multiplex PCR, the TCRdb table keeps only in-frame clones and is missing some. This sample yields 150,000 or so clones, of which around 79% are seen a single time; roughly 8% belongs to the top ten. This TCR was recovered from a woman aged 55-75 years with COVID-19, enrolled during active disease. Sequencing was performed on peripheral blood. The rearrangement joins TRBV19 to TRBJ2-1; possible D gene TRBD2, 6 bases. This chain's CDR3 is CASSIEGRGLPYNEQFF. The DNA for the CDR3 is TGTGCCAGTAGTATAGAAGGGCGGGGCCTACCCTACAATGAGCAGTTCTTC.